The 23 T cell receptor beta chains reported below all come from one sample, sequenced in a study of T cells after yellow fever vaccination. TCRdb analysed the 5' RACE reads with MiXCR anew, one entry per CDR3 protein. The sample has about 130,000 distinct CDR3 sequences; almost 9% are singletons. The specimen was CD8+ T cells sorted from PBMCs, collected on the day of the yellow fever booster vaccination. The receptors stem from a man between 18 and 29 years old who received the YFV17D yellow fever vaccine.

This clonotype has a handful of counts. The chain is built from TRBV29-1 and TRBJ1-1; tentative D call: TRBD1 (6 bases). The CDR3 runs 14 residues. Trimming stripped 5 bases from V and 6 bases from J, with 19 bases between. Germline V lookup: CDR1 SQVTM, CDR2 ANQGSEA. The CDR3 nucleotides read TGCAGCGTTTTCGGCACAGGGAGTCTGCCTGAAGCTTTCTTT. Its protein is CSVFGTGSLPEAFF.

V gene TRBV6-6 combines with J gene TRBJ2-5; the D call may be TRBD1 or TRBD2 (5 bases each). Deletions cut 0 bases from V and 5 bases from J, with 22 bases between. The CDR3 contains 18 residues. Germline CDR1 MNHNY, CDR2 SVGAGI (reference sequence). CDR3 nucleotides: TGTGCCAGCAGTTACTCGGTTGCGGCAGAGGGGCGTGGGGAGACCCAGTACTTC. Translating gives CASSYSVAAEGRGETQYF.

This clonotype was counted only a few times. CDR3 bases: TGCGCCAGCAGCCAACGGGAGAGGGCAGATACGCAGTATTTT. This encodes CASSQRERADTQYF. The V gene is TRBV4-1, the J gene TRBJ2-3; the D gene is possibly TRBD2 (6 bases). V gave up 2 bases and J gave up 4 bases, with 10 bases separating them. The germline CDR1 and CDR2 sequences are MGHRA and YSYEKL. The CDR3 runs 14 residues.

This clonotype was recorded at least ten times. V is TRBV6-1 and J is TRBJ2-7, with D possibly being TRBD2 (5 bases). This CDR3 contains 14 residues. Germline assignment: CDR1 MNHNS and CDR2 SASEGT. V was shortened by 2 bases and J by 3 bases, with 11 bases between the two germline ends. The CDR3 DNA is TGTGCCAGCAGTGAATTATCCGGGAACTACGAGCAGTACTTC. Translation gives CASSELSGNYEQYF.

There are many counts of this clonotype. The rearrangement uses TRBV24-1 and TRBJ2-3; possible D gene TRBD2, 5 bases. Trimming removed 5 bases from V and 3 bases from J, with 14 bases in between. CDR3 length: 15 amino acids. The germline gives CDR1 KGHDR, CDR2 SFDVKD. CDR3 DNA sequence: TGTGCCACCAGTGGGTGGACCGAGGGAACAGATACGCAGTATTTT. Encoded protein: CATSGWTEGTDTQYF.

The V and J genes are TRBV20-1 and TRBJ2-3; 8 bases match TRBD1. CDR3 length: 16 residues. With 0 bases clipped from V and 4 bases from J, the junction kept 9 bases outside the gene matches. Germline CDR1 DFQATT, CDR2 SNEGSKA (reference sequence). CDR3 nucleotide sequence: TGCAGTGCTAGAGACCCCCGGACAGGGTTGGCAGATACGCAGTATTTT. Amino acid sequence: CSARDPRTGLADTQYF.

This clonotype showed up just a few times. This chain uses TRBV28 with TRBJ1-2; 7 bases are a match to TRBD1. J lost 4 bases, V lost 3 bases, and 8 bases had no gene match. The CDR3 spans 15 residues. CDR1 is MDHEN and CDR2 is SYDVKM in the germline V gene. In DNA form, the CDR3 reads TGTGCCAGCAGTTTCCTCGAAGGGGGCGCCTATGGCTACACCTTC. As protein: CASSFLEGGAYGYTF.

This clonotype appeared many times. V usage is TRBV12-5 and J usage is TRBJ2-1, with 7 nucleotides matching TRBD1. Per germline, CDR1 LGHNT and CDR2 FRNRAP. The CDR3 extends over 13 amino acids. V shed 3 bases, J shed 8 bases, and the junction held 4 bases outside the gene matches. This CDR3 reads CASGFWTGHEQFF. CDR3 nucleotides: TGTGCTAGTGGTTTCTGGACAGGTCATGAGCAGTTCTTC.

This sequence joins TRBV29-1 and TRBJ2-1; 11 bases agree with TRBD1. This CDR3 has 13 amino acids. Trimming cost V 5 bases and J 4 bases; bases outside gene matches: 1. CDR1 is SQVTM and CDR2 is ANQGSEA in the germline V gene. The CDR3, as DNA: TGCAGCGTTCGGGACAGGGGGTACAATGAGCAGTTCTTC. Protein: CSVRDRGYNEQFF.

This clonotype was seen only a few times. This CDR3 reads CACLDSERTEAFF. DNA for the CDR3: TGTGCCTGCTTGGACTCGGAGAGGACTGAAGCTTTCTTT. J is TRBJ1-1 and V is TRBV30; no clear D gene. Trimming took off 6 bases at V and 5 bases at J, with 16 bases between the two ends. The CDR3 extends over 13 amino acids. Germline CDR1 reads GTSNPN; CDR2 reads SVGIG (reference sequence).

This clonotype has more than one count but fewer than ten. The rearrangement uses TRBV27 and TRBJ2-5; D possibly corresponds to TRBD1 (6 bases). Germline V lookup: CDR1 MNHEY, CDR2 SMNVEV (reference sequence). CDR3 length: 14 amino acids. Trimming took 5 bases from V and 5 from J, leaving 15 bases between them. DNA of the CDR3: TGTGCCAGCAGTCCGCAGGGGTTGGGCGAGACCCAGTACTTC. This translates into CASSPQGLGETQYF.

This clonotype appeared a few times. V and J are TRBV11-2 and TRBJ1-6; 7 positions agree with TRBD1. Trimming cost V 4 bases and J 6 bases; bases outside gene matches: 9. The CDR3 totals 16 residues. Germline V gene lookup returns CDR1 SGHAT and CDR2 FQNNGV. DNA for the CDR3: TGTGCCAGCAGCTGGATGGGGGGACAGAGTAATTCACCCCTCCACTTT. It yields the protein CASSWMGGQSNSPLHF.

This chain connects TRBV6-5 to TRBJ1-1; possibly TRBD1 for D (6 bases). Germline lookup yields CDR1 MNHEY and CDR2 SVGAGI. Trimming took off 7 bases at V and 5 bases at J, with 17 bases between the two ends. This CDR3 is 14 amino acids long. The CDR3 DNA reads as TGTGCCAGCACCACGGCTCAGGGGTGGACTGAAGCTTTCTTT. Translating it yields CASTTAQGWTEAFF.

This sequence joins TRBV6-2 or TRBV6-3 and TRBJ2-5, with unresolved D. CDR3 length equals 13 residues. Trimming cost V 5 bases and J 5 bases, with 12 bases left between them. Per germline, CDR1 MNHEY and CDR2 SVGEGT. The CDR3 loop is CASSAPNEETQYF. The CDR3 DNA reads TGTGCCAGCAGTGCCCCGAACGAGGAGACCCAGTACTTC.

This clonotype was detected only a few times. This chain connects TRBV7-9 to TRBJ2-1; 7 bases are shared with TRBD2. Germline V gene sequence: CDR1 SEHNR, CDR2 FQNEAQ (reference sequence). V shed 5 bases, J shed 0 bases, and the junction held 10 bases outside the gene matches. There are 17 residues in the CDR3. The CDR3 nucleotides are TGTGCCAGCAGCATTCCCGACGGGGGGAGCTCCTACAATGAGCAGTTCTTC. Translating gives CASSIPDGGSSYNEQFF. Supplemented by reference TRBV7-9 and TRBJ2-1, the full variable domain reads DTGVSQNPRHKITKRGQNVTFRCDPISEHNRLYWYRQTLGQGPEFLTYFQNEAQLEKSRLLSDRFSAERPKGSFSTLEIQRTEQGDSAMYLCASSIPDGGSSYNEQFFGPGTRLTVL.

The rearrangement links TRBV6-2 or TRBV6-3 to TRBJ1-1; D possibly corresponds to TRBD1 (6 bases). In germline, CDR1 is MNHEY, CDR2 SVGEGT. V gave up 6 bases and J gave up 4 bases, with 15 bases separating them. CDR3 length: 14 residues. The CDR3 DNA follows: TGTGCCAGCAGAGTCCAGGGGAGGGGCACTGAAGCTTTCTTT. Amino acid sequence: CASRVQGRGTEAFF.

The chain carries TRBV6-1 and TRBJ1-1; no firm D call. V shed 2 bases and J shed 4 bases, with 5 bases lying between them. The CDR3 sequence is 12 residues long. Looked up from germline, CDR1 is MNHNS and CDR2 is SASEGT. CDR3 in DNA: TGTGCCAGCAGTGAAAGGGTCACTGAAGCTTTCTTT. Its translation is CASSERVTEAFF.

The CDR3 sequence is CASSQQPDRNTEAFF. The CDR3 nucleotides read TGCGCCAGCAGCCAACAGCCGGACAGGAACACTGAAGCTTTCTTT. This rearrangement joins TRBV4-3 to TRBJ1-1, with D possibly TRBD1 on 6 matching bases. V shed 2 bases and J shed 1 base, with 11 bases lying between them. The CDR3 consists of 15 residues. Germline loops: CDR1 LGHNA, CDR2 YSLEER.

This clonotype turned up a few times. The V call is TRBV2, the J call TRBJ1-2, with 7 bases fitting TRBD1. CDR3 size: 14 residues. Germline V gene sequence: CDR1 SNHLY, CDR2 FYNNEI. V lost 3 bases and J lost 7; bases outside the gene matches: 8. The CDR3 DNA reads TGTGCCAGCAGTGACCAGGGGGTTGTTTTTGGCTACACCTTC. Translated, it gives CASSDQGVVFGYTF.

The chain joins TRBV6-2 or TRBV6-3 to TRBJ2-3; a weak D match, TRBD1 (5 bases). The CDR3 runs 14 residues. From germline, CDR1 is MNHEY and CDR2 SVGEGT. V was clipped by 2 bases and J by 0 bases, with 6 bases between them. The CDR3 nucleotides read TGTGCCAGCAGTTACCCAGGGAGCACAGATACGCAGTATTTT. Protein sequence: CASSYPGSTDTQYF.

The chain recombines TRBV6-2 or TRBV6-3 with TRBJ2-2, with D possibly matching TRBD2 (5 bases). The CDR3 has 16 amino acids. CDR1 is MNHEY and CDR2 is SVGEGT in the germline V gene. The germline V and J ends were trimmed by 6 bases and 5 bases, with 19 bases remaining between them. The CDR3 DNA reads as TGTGCCAGCAGCTTCGACGGATCCCCGGGGACCGGGGAGCTGTTTTTT. It yields the protein CASSFDGSPGTGELFF.

This clonotype was seen only a few times. The V gene is TRBV14, the J gene TRBJ2-1; 10 nucleotides align to TRBD1. V shed 4 bases, J shed 9 bases, and the junction held 6 bases outside the gene matches. CDR3 length: 14 amino acids. Germline assignment: CDR1 SGHDN and CDR2 FVKESK. The CDR3 region is CASSLGTGEAEQFF. Here the CDR3 DNA reads TGTGCCAGCAGCCTTGGGACAGGGGAAGCTGAGCAGTTCTTC.

This chain uses TRBV6-5 with TRBJ2-7, with a weak D call TRBD2 (6 bases). This CDR3 has 12 residues. Germline loops: CDR1 MNHEY, CDR2 SVGAGI. The V gene lost 7 bases and the J gene lost 3 bases, with 10 bases spanning the gap. The CDR3 coding sequence is TGTGCCAGCATGGGGGGAGGCTACGAGCAGTACTTC. This gives the protein CASMGGGYEQYF.